This T cell receptor (beta chain) is drawn from a study of cytomegalovirus exposure and HLA in healthy donors. The V segment lost 6 bases and the J segment 3 bases; nucleotides outside the gene matches: 7. Per germline, CDR1 LNHDA and CDR2 SQIVND (reference sequence). This CDR3 has 14 residues. PCR used 60 Vbeta primers and 13 Jbeta primers. Method: immunoSEQ multiplex PCR; TCRdb's copy keeps in-frame clones and lacks some. The data contain roughly 200,000 clones, 82% of them seen just once; the ten biggest clones take up 2.7%. In this sample, this clone turned up once. Its antigen is unknown. Study results and caveats: Researchers counted 150 to 200 TCR beta chains as cytomegalovirus-associated. Certain sequence variants were highly shared and formed a cluster, and this cluster was likely a sequencing artifact. For most TCR beta V segments, an earlier analysis put the productive rate at about 90% or about 30% of the time.

The receptor was isolated from a woman between 35 and 50 years old in good health and CMV-seronegative. The sequencing input was PBMCs. The rearrangement links TRBV19 to TRBJ2-7, with 8 bases matching TRBD1. CDR3 nucleotide sequence: TGTGCCAGTAGCAAAGACAGGGGAAGCTACGAGCAGTACTTC. It yields the protein CASSKDRGSYEQYF. Using reference TRBV19 and TRBJ2-7 for the parts outside the CDR3, the full variable domain is DGGITQSPKYLFRKEGQNVTLSCEQNLNHDAMYWYRQDPGQGLRLIYYSQIVNDFQKGDIAEGYSVSREKKESFPLTVTSAQKNPTAFYLCASSKDRGSYEQYFGPGTRLTVT.